Listed below are T cell receptor beta chains from one sample, sequenced in a study of CD8 T cells in Susac syndrome. TCRdb independently ran MiXCR on the immunoSEQ multiplex PCR reads; one entry per CDR3 protein. The data contain around 180,000 distinct CDR3 sequences, around 94% of them singletons. The material sequenced was CD4+ T cells from PBMCs. The receptors derive from a human donor with Susac syndrome. Each CDR3 is given with its conserved first and last residue. D genes are given only for firm matches. Clone sizes are given selectively: once, few, many, or a class where the clone is expanded.

abundance	v_gene	len	d_gene	j_gene	CDR3aa	CDR3nt
-	TRBV9	12	-	TRBJ2-1	CASSVSGKEQFF	TGTGCCAGCAGCGTAAGCGGCAAGGAGCAGTTCTTC
-	TRBV29-1	15	-	TRBJ2-6	CSVWKANSGANVLTF	TGCAGCGTTTGGAAGGCCAACTCTGGGGCCAACGTCCTGACTTTC
-	TRBV7-2	14	-	TRBJ1-2	CASTQTGYNYGYTF	TGTGCCAGCACCCAGACAGGCTACAACTATGGCTACACCTTC
-	TRBV29-1	9	-	TRBJ1-2	CSVGTPYTF	TGCAGCGTGGGAACCCCCTACACCTTC
-	TRBV20-1	13	-	TRBJ2-7	CSASRAPIGGQYF	TGCAGTGCTAGCCGGGCGCCGATCGGGGGGCAGTACTTC
-	TRBV30	13	-	TRBJ1-1	CAWSVVVYTEAFF	TGTGCCTGGAGTGTCGTGGTGTACACTGAAGCTTTCTTT
-	TRBV20-1	13	-	TRBJ2-3	CSAPGSLTDTQYF	TGCAGTGCCCCTGGGTCCCTCACAGATACGCAGTATTTT
once	TRBV12-3/TRBV12-4	15	-	TRBJ2-1	CASSLVSNSYNEQFF	TGTGCCAGCAGTTTAGTATCCAACTCCTACAATGAGCAGTTCTTC
-	TRBV12-3/TRBV12-4	14	-	TRBJ1-5	CASSLAQGHQPQHF	TGTGCCAGCAGTTTAGCCCAGGGTCATCAGCCCCAGCATTTT
-	TRBV7-9	13	-	TRBJ2-5	CAGGERGQETQYF	TGTGCCGGGGGAGAGAGGGGGCAAGAGACCCAGTACTTC
-	TRBV18	13	-	TRBJ2-1	CASSLGGVDEQFF	TGTGCCAGCTCATTGGGGGGCGTGGATGAGCAGTTCTTC
-	TRBV29-1	10	-	TRBJ1-2	CSVGGDGYTF	TGCAGCGTTGGGGGGGACGGCTACACCTTC
-	TRBV2	14	-	TRBJ1-1	CASSGGRGNTEAFF	TGTGCCAGCAGTGGAGGGCGAGGAAACACTGAAGCTTTCTTT
-	TRBV30	14	-	TRBJ1-1	CAWGGWGLDTEAFF	TGTGCCTGGGGGGGATGGGGTTTGGACACTGAAGCTTTCTTT
-	TRBV10-3	14	-	TRBJ1-2	CAISESHRDYGYTF	TGTGCCATCAGTGAGTCTCACAGGGACTATGGCTACACCTTC
-	TRBV5-6	15	-	TRBJ2-7	CASRTYGTEVYEQYF	TGTGCCAGCAGGACCTACGGGACGGAAGTCTACGAGCAGTACTTC
-	TRBV10-1	15	-	TRBJ2-7	CASSESRAGFYEQYF	TGCGCCAGCAGTGAGTCTAGGGCAGGGTTCTACGAGCAGTACTTC
-	TRBV30	11	-	TRBJ1-1	CASKVDTEAFF	TGTGCCTCCAAGGTCGACACTGAAGCTTTCTTT
-	TRBV10-1	13	-	TRBJ1-1	CASSPPGHLEAFF	TGCGCCAGCAGTCCGCCGGGACACCTTGAAGCTTTCTTT
-	TRBV20-1	14	TRBD2	TRBJ2-1	CRATSGGDYNEQFF	TGCAGGGCCACTAGCGGGGGGGATTACAATGAGCAGTTCTTC
-	TRBV3-1	17	TRBD1	TRBJ2-3	CASSDPGTGGFGDTQYF	TGTGCCAGCAGCGACCCCGGGACAGGGGGATTCGGAGATACGCAGTATTTT
-	TRBV20-1	15	-	TRBJ1-6	CSARDRRRLWSPLHF	TGCAGTGCTAGAGATCGGCGAAGGCTCTGGTCACCCCTCCACTTT
-	TRBV12-3/TRBV12-4	15	-	TRBJ2-6	CASSLQATGANVLTF	TGTGCCAGCAGCCTCCAAGCAACTGGGGCCAACGTCCTGACTTTC
-	TRBV19	13	-	TRBJ1-5	CASKIGAFQPQHF	TGTGCAAGTAAGATAGGGGCCTTTCAGCCCCAGCATTTT
-	TRBV29-1	13	-	TRBJ1-2	CSVEGQLIYGYTF	TGCAGCGTTGAAGGACAGCTCATCTATGGCTACACCTTC
-	TRBV29-1	15	TRBD1	TRBJ1-2	CSVGNLQGGGYGYTF	TGCAGCGTTGGAAACCTCCAGGGGGGGGGCTATGGCTACACCTTC
once	TRBV4-2	15	TRBD2	TRBJ2-5	CASSLGAGGIETQYF	TGTGCCAGCAGCCTCGGAGCGGGGGGGATAGAGACCCAGTACTTC
-	TRBV4-2	14	-	TRBJ1-2	CASSQGLLNYGYTF	TGTGCCAGCAGCCAGGGACTGCTTAACTATGGCTACACCTTC
-	TRBV12-3/TRBV12-4	16	-	TRBJ1-5	CASSGVIGQGGQPQHF	TGTGCCAGCAGTGGAGTTATTGGGCAGGGAGGTCAGCCCCAGCATTTT
-	TRBV9	13	-	TRBJ1-2	CASSVVQSGGYTF	TGTGCCAGCAGCGTAGTACAGAGTGGGGGCTACACCTTC
-	TRBV19	15	-	TRBJ2-3	CASSVPYESTDTQYF	TGTGCCAGTAGTGTCCCGTATGAGAGCACAGATACGCAGTATTTT
-	TRBV30	16	-	TRBJ1-4	CAWSRSDGGSNEKLFF	TGTGCCTGGAGTCGAAGCGACGGGGGGAGTAATGAAAAACTGTTTTTT
-	TRBV3-1	14	TRBD1	TRBJ1-4	CASSRGQGSEKLFF	TGTGCCAGCAGCCGGGGACAGGGCTCGGAAAAACTGTTTTTT
-	TRBV7-6	14	TRBD1	TRBJ2-1	CASSPTTGLNEQFF	TGTGCCAGCAGCCCCACGACAGGGCTCAATGAGCAGTTCTTC
-	TRBV5-1	14	-	TRBJ1-1	CASSPSQVDTEAFF	TGCGCCAGCAGCCCCTCACAGGTGGACACTGAAGCTTTCTTT
-	TRBV20-1	16	TRBD1	TRBJ1-4	CSARDPWTGGEEKLFF	TGCAGTGCTAGAGATCCGTGGACAGGGGGAGAAGAAAAACTGTTTTTT
-	TRBV10-3	15	-	TRBJ1-6	CAISEQREGNSPLHF	TGTGCCATCAGTGAGCAACGGGAGGGGAATTCACCCCTCCACTTT
-	TRBV24-1	14	TRBD1	TRBJ1-4	CATSDGTANEKLFF	TGTGCCACCAGTGACGGGACAGCTAATGAAAAACTGTTTTTT
-	TRBV3-1	15	TRBD1	TRBJ1-2	CASSQGTGTGRGYTF	TGTGCCAGCAGCCAAGGGACCGGGACAGGGAGGGGCTACACCTTC
once	TRBV19	14	TRBD2	TRBJ2-3	CASGTGGPTDTQYF	TGTGCCAGTGGAACGGGGGGGCCAACAGATACGCAGTATTTT
-	TRBV20-1	17	TRBD2	TRBJ2-3	CSAPGLAGRTRTDTQYF	TGCAGTGCTCCCGGACTAGCGGGCCGAACGCGCACAGATACGCAGTATTTT
-	TRBV3-1	12	TRBD2	TRBJ2-7	CASTSGGYEQYF	TGTGCCAGCACCTCCGGGGGGTACGAGCAGTACTTC
-	TRBV4-2	15	TRBD1	TRBJ1-2	CASSQGQKTNYGYTF	TGTGCCAGCAGCCAGGGACAGAAAACTAACTATGGCTACACCTTC
-	TRBV12-3/TRBV12-4	21	TRBD2	TRBJ2-5	CASSLVGAWISGGDREETQYF	TGTGCCAGCAGTTTAGTAGGAGCGTGGATTAGCGGGGGGGACAGGGAGGAGACCCAGTACTTC
-	TRBV3-1	14	-	TRBJ1-2	CASSLQGEVYGYTF	TGTGCCAGCAGCCTACAGGGTGAGGTGTATGGCTACACCTTC
-	TRBV6-5	11	TRBD1	TRBJ1-2	CASGTGYGYTF	TGTGCCAGTGGGACAGGGTATGGCTACACCTTC
-	TRBV5-1	15	TRBD1	TRBJ2-5	CASSLWTGHQETQYF	TGCGCCAGCAGCCTATGGACAGGGCACCAAGAGACCCAGTACTTC
-	TRBV6-5	12	-	TRBJ1-3	CASRPNRNTIYF	TGTGCCAGCAGACCGAACAGGAACACCATATATTTT
-	TRBV30	13	-	TRBJ2-7	CAWGRGLEYEQYF	TGTGCCTGGGGGCGGGGACTGGAATACGAGCAGTACTTC
-	TRBV29-1	12	TRBD1	TRBJ1-2	CSGGTGAYGYTF	TGCAGCGGGGGTACAGGGGCCTATGGCTACACCTTC
-	TRBV20-1	16	-	TRBJ2-5	CSARAPVADNKETQYF	TGCAGTGCTAGAGCCCCGGTCGCGGATAACAAAGAGACCCAGTACTTC
-	TRBV6-5	13	-	TRBJ2-7	CASSYPAKGEQYF	TGTGCCAGCAGTTACCCCGCCAAGGGTGAGCAGTACTTC
-	TRBV4-1	14	-	TRBJ2-3	CASTSGGRGDTQYF	TGCGCCAGCACCTCGGGGGGCCGGGGAGATACGCAGTATTTT
-	TRBV10-3	12	-	TRBJ1-6	CAISEANSPLHF	TGTGCCATCAGTGAGGCTAATTCACCCCTCCACTTT
-	TRBV18	18	-	TRBJ1-1	CASSPRVLAGDQNTEAFF	TGTGCCAGCTCACCCCGTGTCTTGGCAGGGGACCAGAACACTGAAGCTTTCTTT
-	TRBV7-2	15	-	TRBJ2-5	CASSLWGRVQETQYF	TGTGCCAGCAGCTTATGGGGGCGCGTCCAAGAGACCCAGTACTTC
once	TRBV20-1	16	TRBD2	TRBJ2-3	CSARDVSGGAGDTQYF	TGCAGTGCTAGAGATGTAAGCGGGGGGGCCGGAGATACGCAGTATTTT